The TCR beta chain under discussion was sequenced for a study of CD8+ T cells in alopecia areata. Extracted from the samples, RNA was reverse transcribed into cDNA to serve as the sequencing template. The method was immunoSEQ multiplex PCR; TCRdb's version includes in-frame clones alone and lacks a portion of them. The sample shows over 100,000 clones, around 49% of them seen only once. V lost 3 bases and J 10 bases, leaving 22 bases between the germline ends. Germline V lookup: CDR1 MGHRA, CDR2 YSYEKL. This CDR3 has 16 amino acids. The chain recombines TRBV4-1 with TRBJ1-5, with D possibly being TRBD1 (6 bases). This TCR was recovered from a human donor with alopecia areata. Sequencing was performed on CD8+ T cells sorted from blood, taken at week 0. The CDR3, as DNA: TGCGCCAGCAGCCATATGGGGGGGGCAGGGGAACGTCCCCAGCATTTT. The encoded protein is CASSHMGGAGERPQHF.